The 32 T cell receptor beta chains presented below share a single source sample, sequenced in a study of blood T cell repertoires in COVID-19. Data came from immunoSEQ multiplex PCR; TCRdb stores just in-frame clones and leaves some out. The table lists about 200,000 clones, 84% of them singletons. Material: peripheral blood. The receptors here all came from a human donor in a cohort sampled during active COVID-19.

This chain links TRBV5-1 with TRBJ2-3, with 10 bases matching TRBD2. Germline assignment: CDR1 SGHRS and CDR2 YFSETQ. The ends lost 4 bases at V and 1 base at J; junction bases unmatched: 9. This CDR3 has 17 amino acids. CDR3 in amino acids: CASSPLGLAGGTDTQYF. As DNA, the CDR3 is TGCGCCAGCAGCCCCCTGGGGCTAGCGGGAGGCACAGATACGCAGTATTTT. Drawing the rest from reference TRBV5-1 and TRBJ2-3, the complete variable domain is KAGVTQTPRYLIKTRGQQVTLSCSPISGHRSVSWYQQTPGQGLQFLFEYFSETQRNKGNFPGRFSGRQFSNSRSEMNVSTLELGDSALYLCASSPLGLAGGTDTQYFGPGTRLTVL.

This chain links TRBV10-3 with TRBJ1-2; 7 bases line up with TRBD1. Germline lookup yields CDR1 ENHRY and CDR2 SYGVKD. The V segment lost 10 bases and the J segment 2 bases; nucleotides outside the gene matches: 7. The CDR3 runs 13 residues. The CDR3: CATSGQNNYGYTF. The CDR3 DNA reads TGTGCCACCTCGGGACAGAACAACTATGGCTACACCTTC.

The chain is built from TRBV15 and TRBJ2-7; 13 bases align to TRBD2. This CDR3 comprises 15 residues. V shed 3 bases and J 5 bases; nucleotides not matched to a gene: 4. Per germline, CDR1 LNHNV and CDR2 YYDKDF (reference sequence). CDR3 DNA sequence: TGTGCCACCAGCAGGGGGACTAGCGGGAACCACGAGCAGTACTTC. This codes for CATSRGTSGNHEQYF.

The V and J genes are TRBV7-9 and TRBJ2-4; a weak D match, TRBD2 (6 bases). Germline CDR1 is SEHNR and CDR2 is FQNEAQ (reference sequence). This CDR3 has 12 amino acids. V shed 5 bases and J shed 9 bases, with 11 bases lying between them. The CDR3 sequence is CASSPGLTIQYF. The CDR3 DNA sequence: TGTGCCAGCAGCCCGGGACTCACCATTCAGTACTTC.

In its sample, this clone was seen once. The chain recombines TRBV7-2 with TRBJ2-7; possibly TRBD2 for D (5 bases). CDR3 length equals 12 residues. Germline assignment: CDR1 SGHTA and CDR2 FQGNSA. Trimming took 5 bases from V and 6 from J, leaving 11 bases between them. Here the CDR3 DNA reads TGTGCCAGCAGCAGCACTAGTGGCGAGCAGTACTTC. Translated: CASSSTSGEQYF.

The chain combines TRBV2 with TRBJ2-7; D unresolved. This CDR3 is built from 14 residues. Trimming removed 2 bases at V and 2 bases at J, with 10 bases between. From germline, CDR1 is SNHLY and CDR2 FYNNEI. This CDR3 reads CASSEPGGPYEQYF. As DNA, the CDR3 is TGTGCCAGCAGTGAACCTGGTGGCCCCTACGAGCAGTACTTC.

The rearrangement joins TRBV19 to TRBJ1-2, with a possible D match to TRBD1 (5 bases). V gave up 5 bases and J gave up 2 bases, with 9 bases separating them. CDR1 LNHDA and CDR2 SQIVND come from the germline V gene (reference sequence). The CDR3 is 13 residues long. CDR3 sequence (DNA): TGTGCCAGTAGTCCTACAGGCAACTATGGCTACACCTTC. Its translation is CASSPTGNYGYTF.

The rearrangement links TRBV6-1 to TRBJ2-7; D is ambiguous. This CDR3 contains 17 residues. The V end was cut by 2 bases, the J end by 4 bases, with 21 bases between. CDR1 MNHNS and CDR2 SASEGT come from the germline V gene. Written as DNA, the CDR3 is TGTGCCAGCAGTGAAATCGGTTGGGCAGGCCGAATTTACGAGCAGTACTTC. Protein sequence: CASSEIGWAGRIYEQYF.

The gene calls are TRBV19 and TRBJ1-2; perhaps TRBD1 as D (6 bases). This CDR3 has 15 residues. CDR1 is LNHDA and CDR2 is SQIVND in the germline V gene (reference sequence). V shed 5 bases and J shed 0 bases, with 13 bases lying between them. The CDR3: CASSQVAGANYGYTF. Here the CDR3 DNA reads TGTGCCAGTAGTCAAGTGGCAGGGGCTAACTATGGCTACACCTTC.

J is TRBJ1-1 and V is TRBV29-1; D is uncertain. The CDR3 consists of 11 residues. V was trimmed by 4 bases and J by 7 bases, leaving 10 bases between them. CDR1 SQVTM and CDR2 ANQGSEA come from the germline V gene. CDR3: CSVVSPGEAFF. The CDR3 region has the DNA TGCAGCGTTGTTTCGCCAGGTGAAGCTTTCTTT.

V usage is TRBV7-9 and J usage is TRBJ2-1; 7 nucleotides align to TRBD2. Trimming took 3 bases from V and 1 from J; bases not matched to a gene: 12. This CDR3 is 18 amino acids long. CDR1 is SEHNR and CDR2 is FQNEAQ in the germline V gene (reference sequence). This chain's CDR3 is CASSFIWGGPKSYNEQFF. The CDR3 DNA reads as TGTGCCAGCAGCTTCATTTGGGGGGGACCGAAATCCTACAATGAGCAGTTCTTC.

The genes are TRBV2 and TRBJ1-4; D remains unclear. The germline V gene has CDR1 SNHLY and CDR2 FYNNEI. V was trimmed by 7 bases and J by 5 bases, leaving 11 bases between them. The CDR3 is 13 residues long. The CDR3 nucleotides are TGTGCCAGCAAAGGGAGGAGGAATGAAAAACTGTTTTTT. It specifies CASKGRRNEKLFF.

This sequence joins TRBV11-2 and TRBJ2-5, with TRBD1 as a possible D gene (6 bases). The germline gives CDR1 SGHAT, CDR2 FQNNGV. V dropped 5 bases and J dropped 2 bases, with 18 bases sitting between them. The CDR3 totals 16 residues. CDR3 protein: CASSPQGRGVQETQYF. CDR3 nucleotides: TGTGCCAGCAGCCCCCAGGGCAGGGGAGTACAAGAGACCCAGTACTTC.

V gene TRBV4-1 combines with J gene TRBJ1-2, with TRBD1 identical over 11 bases. Losses at the gene ends were 4 bases for V and 0 bases for J; bases not matched to a gene: 4. This CDR3 is built from 16 residues. Germline V gene sequence: CDR1 MGHRA, CDR2 YSYEKL. The CDR3 DNA follows: TGCGCCAGCAGCCCTCGGGACAGGGGGACTAACTATGGCTACACCTTC. This codes for CASSPRDRGTNYGYTF.

V is TRBV5-8 and J is TRBJ2-3; 9 nucleotides align to TRBD1. Germline CDR1 reads SGHTS; CDR2 reads YDEGEE. After removal of 2 bases from V and 0 bases from J, the junction contained 4 bases not matched to a gene. The CDR3 totals 16 residues. The CDR3 here is CASSLGTGQSTDTQYF. DNA of the CDR3: TGTGCCAGCAGCTTAGGGACAGGGCAAAGCACAGATACGCAGTATTTT.

This chain uses TRBV30 with TRBJ2-7, with 7 nucleotides matching TRBD2. In germline, CDR1 is GTSNPN, CDR2 SVGIG (reference sequence). The CDR3 runs 13 residues. The V gene end was trimmed by 3 bases and the J gene end by 1 base; junction bases not matched to a gene: 3. CDR3 protein: CAWRGEGSYEQYF. The CDR3 DNA follows: TGTGCCTGGAGGGGGGAGGGGTCCTACGAGCAGTACTTC.

This clone was counted a few times. The gene calls are TRBV28 and TRBJ2-7, with 8 bases identical to TRBD1. J lost 1 base, V lost 6 bases, and 8 bases had no gene match. Germline-derived CDR1 and CDR2 are MDHEN and SYDVKM. The CDR3 spans 15 residues. The chain's CDR3 is CASRSRQGSSYEQYF. The CDR3 DNA reads as TGTGCCAGCAGAAGCCGACAGGGGAGTTCCTACGAGCAGTACTTC.

The rearrangement links TRBV2 to TRBJ2-7, with 12 bases aligning to TRBD2. Losses at the gene ends were 4 bases for V and 5 bases for J; bases not matched to a gene: 18. The CDR3 covers 19 residues. Germline lookup yields CDR1 SNHLY and CDR2 FYNNEI. This CDR3 is CASSVRTGASGREFHEQYF. The CDR3 DNA is TGTGCCAGCAGTGTCCGCACAGGGGCTAGCGGGAGGGAATTCCACGAGCAGTACTTC.

The sample holds one count of this clone. The chain combines TRBV28 with TRBJ1-5, with no clear D. This CDR3 is 16 amino acids long. Trimming cost V 2 bases and J 3 bases, with 14 bases left between them. CDR1 is MDHEN, CDR2 SYDVKM, per germline. CDR3 residues: CASSLLGGITNQPQHF. The CDR3 DNA reads TGTGCCAGCAGTTTACTGGGAGGGATTACCAATCAGCCCCAGCATTTT.

The chain carries TRBV11-1 and TRBJ2-1, with TRBD2 matching over 8 bases. V lost 2 bases, J lost 7 bases, and 7 bases stayed unmatched. The CDR3 has 15 amino acids. Germline V gives CDR1 SGHAT, CDR2 FQDESV (reference sequence). In DNA, the CDR3 is TGTGCCAGCAGCTTACTCTACCGCGGGGGGAATGAGCAGTTCTTC. This translates into CASSLLYRGGNEQFF. Variable domain in full (rest from reference TRBV11-1 and TRBJ2-1): EAEVAQSPRYKITEKSQAVAFWCDPISGHATLYWYRQILGQGPELLVQFQDESVVDDSQLPKDRFSAERLKGVDSTLKIQPAELGDSAMYLCASSLLYRGGNEQFFGPGTRLTVL.

This chain links TRBV28 with TRBJ2-5; 7 bases align to TRBD1. J was trimmed by 2 bases and V by 3 bases; bases with no gene match: 0. Germline lookup yields CDR1 MDHEN and CDR2 SYDVKM. This CDR3 has 13 residues. In DNA, the CDR3 is TGTGCCAGCAGTTTCAGGGGGCAAGAGACCCAGTACTTC. Encoded protein: CASSFRGQETQYF.

CDR3 bases: TGTGCCAGCAGCTTTCTACAGGGGGCTGGGGAGCAGTACTTC. Translating it yields CASSFLQGAGEQYF. The J gene is TRBJ2-7, the V gene TRBV7-8; 9 bases fit TRBD1. CDR1 is SGHVS and CDR2 is FQNEAQ in the germline V gene. V gave up 3 bases and J gave up 7 bases; unmatched junction bases: 7. CDR3 length equals 14 residues.

The CDR3 DNA sequence: TGTGCCAGCAGCCAAACCGGGAACTCTGGAAACACCATATATTTT. It specifies CASSQTGNSGNTIYF. This rearrangement joins TRBV4-2 to TRBJ1-3; D remains ambiguous. Germline CDR1 is LGHNA and CDR2 is YNFKEQ. This CDR3 contains 15 residues. With 2 bases removed from V and 0 bases from J, the gap between germline ends came to 8 bases.

The rearrangement uses TRBV5-1 and TRBJ1-1, with unresolved D. CDR1 is SGHRS and CDR2 is YFSETQ in the germline V gene. This CDR3 region has 16 residues. V dropped 0 bases and J dropped 0 bases, with 12 bases sitting between them. The CDR3 nucleotides read TGCGCCAGCAGCTTGGGGGCGACCGGGGTGAACACTGAAGCTTTCTTT. The encoded protein is CASSLGATGVNTEAFF. Together with reference TRBV5-1 and TRBJ1-1, the CDR3 gives the full variable domain: KAGVTQTPRYLIKTRGQQVTLSCSPISGHRSVSWYQQTPGQGLQFLFEYFSETQRNKGNFPGRFSGRQFSNSRSEMNVSTLELGDSALYLCASSLGATGVNTEAFFGQGTRLTVV.

The rearrangement joins TRBV11-2 to TRBJ1-4, with no clear D. V was cut by 3 bases and J by 2 bases, with 13 bases left in between. Germline V gene sequence: CDR1 SGHAT, CDR2 FQNNGV. CDR3 length equals 16 residues. The CDR3 is CASSFSNRLTNEKLFF. DNA of the CDR3: TGTGCCAGCAGCTTCTCCAACCGGTTGACTAATGAAAAACTGTTTTTT.

The J gene is TRBJ2-3, the V gene TRBV10-2; D remains ambiguous. The CDR3 runs to 16 residues. V was pared by 3 bases and J by 4 bases, with 17 bases between. Germline CDR1 WSHSY, CDR2 SAAADI. The CDR3 nucleotides read TGCGCCAGCAGTGACCTCAGGCATCCCAGGTCAGATACGCAGTATTTT. Residues: CASSDLRHPRSDTQYF.

The V gene is TRBV19, the J gene TRBJ2-7, with TRBD2 matching 15 bases. From germline, CDR1 is LNHDA and CDR2 SQIVND (reference sequence). CDR3 length: 17 residues. V was pared by 4 bases and J by 0 bases, with 4 bases of the junction left unmatched. CDR3 protein: CASSRGTSGRSSYEQYF. CDR3 nucleotides: TGTGCCAGTAGTAGAGGGACTAGCGGGAGGAGCTCCTACGAGCAGTACTTC.

A single count supports this clone. The chain couples TRBV18 to TRBJ1-4; D ambiguous. Deletions cut 6 bases from V and 7 bases from J, with 6 bases between. The CDR3 extends over 11 amino acids. Per germline, CDR1 KGHSH and CDR2 LQKENI. The CDR3 DNA follows: TGTGCCAGCTCCACGGGTGAAAAACTGTTTTTT. This sequence encodes CASSTGEKLFF.

The chain has TRBV7-8 and TRBJ2-1; the match to TRBD1 covers 10 bases. Looked up from germline, CDR1 is SGHVS and CDR2 is FQNEAQ. The trim removed 5 bases at V and 8 bases at J, leaving 9 bases unmatched. The CDR3 loop spans 15 amino acids. The DNA for the CDR3 is TGTGCCAGCAGCCGGGGACAGGGGTTCACTCATGAGCAGTTCTTC. Protein: CASSRGQGFTHEQFF.

This rearrangement joins TRBV29-1 to TRBJ2-7; 7 bases line up with TRBD2. This CDR3 contains 14 residues. Germline CDR1 and CDR2: SQVTM and ANQGSEA. Germline trimming cut 1 base from V and 3 bases from J; bases unmatched to any gene: 6. The CDR3 coding sequence is TGCAGCGTTGAAGGGCCTAGCGGTGACTACGAGCAGTACTTC. Translation: CSVEGPSGDYEQYF.

In its sample, this clone was seen once. The chain combines TRBV28 with TRBJ1-2, with 8 bases that match TRBD1. Germline values: CDR1 MDHEN, CDR2 SYDVKM. V dropped 8 bases and J dropped 8; count of bases not matched to a gene: 16. The CDR3 runs 15 residues. The CDR3 here is CASSLTGTGLLGYTF. The DNA for the CDR3 is TGTGCCAGCTCACTAACCGGGACAGGCCTTTTAGGCTACACCTTC.

CDR3 coding DNA: TGTGCCAGCAGCTTAACTAGCGGGGCGGGAGAGCAGTACTTC. Translated: CASSLTSGAGEQYF. J is TRBJ2-7 and V is TRBV7-2, with 10 bases matching TRBD2. Germline V gives CDR1 SGHTA, CDR2 FQGNSA. V lost 2 bases and J lost 7; bases outside the gene matches: 5. The CDR3 runs 14 residues.